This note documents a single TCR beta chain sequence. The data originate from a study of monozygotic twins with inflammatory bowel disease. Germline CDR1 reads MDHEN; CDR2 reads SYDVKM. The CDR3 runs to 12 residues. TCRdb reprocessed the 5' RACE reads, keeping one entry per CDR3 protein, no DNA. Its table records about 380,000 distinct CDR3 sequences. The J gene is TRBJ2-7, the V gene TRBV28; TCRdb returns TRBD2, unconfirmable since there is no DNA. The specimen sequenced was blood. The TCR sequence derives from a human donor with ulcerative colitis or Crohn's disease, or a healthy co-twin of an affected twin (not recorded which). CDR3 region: CASSQGLRNVYF.